The text below deals with one TCR beta chain. Its antigen is not identified. The data belong to a study of cytomegalovirus exposure and HLA in healthy donors. Study-wide results and limits: With later analysis, a missense DCLRE1C variant became linked to TCR beta V- and J-gene trimming.

Amplification used 60 Vbeta primers and 13 Jbeta primers. Clones were sequenced by immunoSEQ multiplex PCR, and TCRdb holds only the in-frame ones, with some missing. The sample lists some 160,000 clones, about 75% occurring once. The TCR originated in a man in his sixties in good health and CMV-seronegative. The sequenced sample was PBMCs.

In nucleotides, the CDR3 is TGTGCCAGCAGCTTACGCGGGGCCAACACAGATACGCAGTATTTT. Encoded protein: CASSLRGANTDTQYF. The chain carries TRBV7-3 and TRBJ2-3; possible D gene TRBD2, 6 bases. Germline assignment: CDR1 SGHTA and CDR2 FQGTGA. V shed 2 bases and J shed 2 bases, with 11 bases lying between them. This CDR3 comprises 15 residues.